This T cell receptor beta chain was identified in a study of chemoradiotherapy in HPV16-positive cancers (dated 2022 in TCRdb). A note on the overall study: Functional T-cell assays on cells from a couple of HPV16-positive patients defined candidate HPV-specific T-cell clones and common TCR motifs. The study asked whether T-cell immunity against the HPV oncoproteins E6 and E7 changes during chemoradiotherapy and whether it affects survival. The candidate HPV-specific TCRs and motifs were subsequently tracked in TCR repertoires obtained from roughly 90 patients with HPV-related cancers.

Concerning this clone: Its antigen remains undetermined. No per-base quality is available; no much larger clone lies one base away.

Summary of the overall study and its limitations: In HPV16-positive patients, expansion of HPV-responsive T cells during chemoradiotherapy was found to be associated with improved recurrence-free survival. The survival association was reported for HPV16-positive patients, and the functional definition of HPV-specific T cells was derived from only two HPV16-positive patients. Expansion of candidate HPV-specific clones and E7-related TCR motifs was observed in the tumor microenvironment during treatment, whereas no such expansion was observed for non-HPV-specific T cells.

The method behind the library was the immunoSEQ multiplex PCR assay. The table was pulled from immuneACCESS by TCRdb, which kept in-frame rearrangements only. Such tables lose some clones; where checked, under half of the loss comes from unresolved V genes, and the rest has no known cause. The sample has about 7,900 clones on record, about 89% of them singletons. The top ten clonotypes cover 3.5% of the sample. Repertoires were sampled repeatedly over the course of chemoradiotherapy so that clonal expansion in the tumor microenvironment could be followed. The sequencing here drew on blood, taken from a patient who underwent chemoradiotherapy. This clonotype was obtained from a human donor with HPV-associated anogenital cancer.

The DNA sequence is as follows: TGTGCCAGCAGTCCCCGGGACAGGGGATACGAGCAGTACTTC. Translation gives CASSPRDRGYEQYF. The chain was built from TRBV6-5 and TRBJ2-7; 10 central bases correspond to TRBD1. Germline trimming amounts to 5 bases on V and 4 bases on J, with 5 as the count of junction bases outside the gene matches. The germline V gene yields MNHEY for CDR1 and SVGAGI for CDR2. The CDR3 numbers 14 residues from cysteine through phenylalanine. Only CDR3 DNA is held: 42 bases, read in frame from base 1.